This T cell receptor (beta chain) was documented in a study of a mutant IDH1 vaccine in newly diagnosed glioma. Study background: Radiotherapy, temozolomide, or both had been given previously, and both were given to most.

Clones were read by immunoSEQ multiplex PCR, and TCRdb kept only the in-frame ones, dropping some. The sample contains around 50,000 clones, 80% to 90% of which appear only once. Stated time point: baseline, week 1 (first vaccination visit). Treatment indicated: pre-vaccination baseline after standard-of-care therapy. Donors harbored newly found WHO grade 3 or 4 IDH1-mutant, ATRX-lost astrocytomas. Germline V gene sequence: CDR1 SNHLY, CDR2 FYNNEI. The CDR3 sequence is 13 residues long. The genes are TRBV2 and TRBJ2-5; a weak D match, TRBD1 (6 bases). The J call may be faulty, since TRBJ2-7 better matches the DNA end. This receptor was taken from a man aged 35 to 55 with glioma. Sequencing was performed on PBMCs, taken from a glioma patient treated with radiotherapy, temozolomide or both. The CDR3: CASTRQAYYEQYF. The CDR3 nucleotides are TGTGCCAGCACTCGACAGGCCTACTACGAGCAGTACTTC.